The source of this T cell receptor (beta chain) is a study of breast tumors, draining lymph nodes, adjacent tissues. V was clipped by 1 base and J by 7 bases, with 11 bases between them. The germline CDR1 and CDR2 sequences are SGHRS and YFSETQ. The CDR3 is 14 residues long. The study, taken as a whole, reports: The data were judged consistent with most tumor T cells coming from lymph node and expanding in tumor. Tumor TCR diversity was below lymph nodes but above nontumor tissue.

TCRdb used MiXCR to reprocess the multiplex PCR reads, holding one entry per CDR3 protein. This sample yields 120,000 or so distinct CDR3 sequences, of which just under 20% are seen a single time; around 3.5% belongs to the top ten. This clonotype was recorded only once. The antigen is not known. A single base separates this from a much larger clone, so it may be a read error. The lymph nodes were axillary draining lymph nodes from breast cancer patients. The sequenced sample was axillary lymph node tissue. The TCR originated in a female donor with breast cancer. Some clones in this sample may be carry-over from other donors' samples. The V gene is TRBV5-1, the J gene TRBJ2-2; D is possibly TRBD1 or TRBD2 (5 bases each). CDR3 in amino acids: CASSLFRGGGELFF. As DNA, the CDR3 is TGCGCCAGCAGCTTGTTCCGTGGGGGCGGGGAGCTGTTTTTT.